This entry lists 23 T cell receptor beta chains sequenced from one sample in a study of blood T cell repertoires in COVID-19. Using immunoSEQ multiplex PCR, the repertoire was profiled, and TCRdb retains in-frame clones only, with some absent. The top ten clones hold around 4% of a sample with 200,000 to 250,000 clones, around 84% of them seen once. The specimen sequenced was PBMCs or T cells enriched from blood (not recorded which). These receptors were obtained from a man under 40 with acute COVID-19.

The rearrangement joins TRBV5-5 to TRBJ1-2, with 8 bases aligning to TRBD1. The CDR3 loop spans 14 amino acids. With 3 bases clipped from V and 3 bases from J, the junction kept 4 bases outside the gene matches. Germline-derived CDR1 and CDR2 are SGHKS and YYEKEE (reference sequence). Written as DNA, the CDR3 is TGTGCCAGCAGCTCCGGACAGGGAGACTATGGCTACACCTTC. Protein sequence: CASSSGQGDYGYTF.

The rearrangement links TRBV5-5 to TRBJ1-2, with TRBD1 matching over 7 bases. The V segment lost 0 bases and the J segment 6 bases; nucleotides outside the gene matches: 5. Germline V gives CDR1 SGHKS, CDR2 YYEKEE (reference sequence). There are 14 residues in the CDR3. CDR3 nucleotide sequence: TGTGCCAGCAGCTTGGCTTCGGGACAGAATGGCTACACCTTC. Residues: CASSLASGQNGYTF.

The rearrangement links TRBV29-1 to TRBJ2-7; 7 bases agree with TRBD1. Germline V gene sequence: CDR1 SQVTM, CDR2 ANQGSEA. The CDR3 has 12 residues. The V segment lost 7 bases and the J segment 2 bases; nucleotides outside the gene matches: 5. The CDR3 here is CSARTGAYEQYF. The DNA for the CDR3 is TGCAGCGCCCGGACAGGAGCCTACGAGCAGTACTTC.

The chain is built from TRBV3-1 (or the pseudogene TRBV3-2) and TRBJ2-2; TRBD1 aligns across 8 bases. Germline V gene sequence: CDR1 LGHDT, CDR2 YNNKEL (reference sequence). The CDR3 is 15 residues long. With 1 base clipped from V and 5 bases from J, the junction kept 3 bases outside the gene matches. This chain's CDR3 is CASSQARTGTGELFF. The CDR3 coding sequence is TGTGCCAGCAGCCAAGCCCGGACAGGGACCGGGGAGCTGTTTTTT.

This clone came up a few times. The chain joins TRBV6-5 to TRBJ1-2; perhaps TRBD1 as D (6 bases). Germline assignment: CDR1 MNHEY and CDR2 SVGAGI. The V and J ends lost 0 bases and 8 bases respectively, with 19 bases between them. The CDR3 is 16 residues long. CDR3 bases: TGTGCCAGCAGTTACTCCTTATTAACTTACAGGGAAGGCTACACCTTC. This encodes CASSYSLLTYREGYTF.

The rearrangement links TRBV14 to TRBJ1-5, with 9 bases matching TRBD1. After removal of 2 bases from V and 2 bases from J, the junction contained 4 bases not matched to a gene. The CDR3 runs 16 residues. Germline V lookup: CDR1 SGHDN, CDR2 FVKESK. The CDR3 DNA sequence: TGTGCCAGCAGCCAAACGGGACAGGGAGGCAATCAGCCCCAGCATTTT. Translating gives CASSQTGQGGNQPQHF.

The chain employs TRBV28 and TRBJ1-5; D not certain. Deletions cut 7 bases from V and 7 bases from J, with 14 bases between. This CDR3 region has 13 residues. Germline V CDR1 and CDR2: MDHEN, SYDVKM. The CDR3 region is CASILWRGQPQHF. Written as DNA, the CDR3 is TGTGCCAGCATTCTCTGGCGGGGACAGCCCCAGCATTTT.

This chain uses TRBV19 with TRBJ1-6; 7 bases line up with TRBD1. CDR1 LNHDA and CDR2 SQIVND come from the germline V gene (reference sequence). V lost 9 bases and J lost 3; bases outside the gene matches: 8. The CDR3 has 15 amino acids. CDR3 sequence: CASRTGEGYNSPLHF. The DNA for the CDR3 is TGTGCCAGCCGGACAGGAGAGGGCTATAATTCACCCCTCCACTTT.

V gene TRBV6-1 combines with J gene TRBJ2-7, with D unclear. Trimming left V 0 bases short and J 5 bases short, with 11 bases between. The germline CDR1 and CDR2 sequences are MNHNS and SASEGT. The length of the CDR3 is 14 residues. For the CDR3, the DNA is TGTGCCAGCAGTGAAGCGCTCGGGTGGGACGAGCAGTACTTC. This translates into CASSEALGWDEQYF.

This chain uses TRBV5-1 with TRBJ2-5; TRBD2 aligns across 11 bases. Germline values: CDR1 SGHRS, CDR2 YFSETQ. V was clipped by 3 bases and J by 3 bases; unmatched bases: 4. CDR3 length: 15 residues. The CDR3 DNA sequence: TGCGCCAGCAGCTCCCTAGCGGGGGGTAAAGAGACCCAGTACTTC. It translates to CASSSLAGGKETQYF. Looking up the rest from reference TRBV5-1 and TRBJ2-5 gives the full variable domain: KAGVTQTPRYLIKTRGQQVTLSCSPISGHRSVSWYQQTPGQGLQFLFEYFSETQRNKGNFPGRFSGRQFSNSRSEMNVSTLELGDSALYLCASSSLAGGKETQYFGPGTRLLVL.

The chain joins TRBV3-1 (or the pseudogene TRBV3-2) to TRBJ1-1; D gene uncertain. Germline CDR1 reads LGHDT; CDR2 reads YNNKEL (reference sequence). The CDR3 covers 13 residues. Trimming left V 6 bases short and J 4 bases short, with 12 bases between. The CDR3, as DNA: TGTGCCAGCAGTCGCGGGTCGGGCACTGAAGCTTTCTTT. Its translation is CASSRGSGTEAFF.

DNA of the CDR3: TGTGCCAGCAGCTTCGGGACAACCACCGGGGAGCTGTTTTTT. Translated: CASSFGTTTGELFF. The chain employs TRBV7-3 and TRBJ2-2; the D gene is possibly TRBD1 (6 bases). The V gene's germline CDR1 is SGHTA and CDR2 FQGTGA. V lost 3 bases and J lost 4, with 9 bases in between. The CDR3 extends over 14 amino acids.

This chain joins TRBV11-1 and TRBJ2-2; 7 nucleotides align to TRBD1. Germline V CDR1 and CDR2: SGHAT, FQDESV (reference sequence). J gave up 0 bases and V 5 bases, and 3 bases lay outside the gene matches. The CDR3 length is 15 residues. CDR3 loop: CASSPGQSNTGELFF. In DNA form, the CDR3 reads TGTGCCAGCAGCCCGGGACAGTCGAACACCGGGGAGCTGTTTTTT.

This clone was counted only a few times. The chain joins TRBV19 to TRBJ2-3; 8 bases align to TRBD2. The junction had 4 bases not matched to a gene; V was cut back by 1 base and J by 4 bases. The CDR3 extends over 15 amino acids. CDR1 is LNHDA, CDR2 SQIVND, per germline (reference sequence). In DNA, the CDR3 is TGTGCCAGTAGTATAGCTGGTAGCGGGGCAGATACGCAGTATTTT. Protein sequence: CASSIAGSGADTQYF.

V is TRBV27 and J is TRBJ1-1; the D gene is possibly TRBD1 (5 bases). This CDR3 comprises 16 residues. Germline CDR1 MNHEY, CDR2 SMNVEV (reference sequence). The V end was cut by 6 bases, the J end by 3 bases, with 20 bases between. The CDR3 DNA sequence: TGTGCCAGCAGCTTTATCTCCCAGGGTTCCGACACTGAAGCTTTCTTT. Translated, it gives CASSFISQGSDTEAFF.

V gene TRBV5-1 combines with J gene TRBJ2-5; 9 bases line up with TRBD2. J gave up 2 bases and V 5 bases, and 7 bases lay outside the gene matches. CDR1 is SGHRS and CDR2 is YFSETQ in the germline V gene. The CDR3 has 15 amino acids. CDR3 DNA sequence: TGCGCCAGCAGTGGTAGCGGGGGACTACAAGAGACCCAGTACTTC. It is translated as CASSGSGGLQETQYF.

A few counts support this clone. The CDR3 DNA follows: TGTGCCAGCAGTCATACAGGGGTGGGGGAGACCCAGTACTTC. Translated, it gives CASSHTGVGETQYF. This chain joins TRBV11-2 and TRBJ2-5, with TRBD1 matching over 7 bases. Germline trimming cut 6 bases from V and 5 bases from J; bases unmatched to any gene: 9. The V gene's germline CDR1 is SGHAT and CDR2 FQNNGV. The CDR3 length is 14 residues.

The chain employs TRBV28 and TRBJ1-6; 9 nucleotides match TRBD1. J was trimmed by 4 bases and V by 6 bases; bases with no gene match: 4. The CDR3 contains 15 residues. Germline-derived CDR1 and CDR2 are MDHEN and SYDVKM. CDR3 in amino acids: CASSPGTGYNSPLHF. The CDR3 coding sequence is TGTGCCAGCAGCCCAGGGACAGGGTATAATTCACCCCTCCACTTT.

The chain employs TRBV7-9 and TRBJ1-4, with 7 bases matching TRBD1. The CDR3 is made up of 14 amino acids. Germline V CDR1 and CDR2: SEHNR, FQNEAQ (reference sequence). The ends lost 3 bases at V and 7 bases at J; junction bases unmatched: 5. CDR3 region: CASSFDRVGEKLFF. The CDR3 bases are TGTGCCAGCAGCTTCGACAGGGTGGGTGAAAAACTGTTTTTT.

This chain joins TRBV9 and TRBJ2-5; tentative D call: TRBD2 (5 bases). The length of the CDR3 is 13 residues. CDR1 and CDR2 from the germline V gene are SGDLS and YYNGEE. V dropped 0 bases and J dropped 5 bases, with 8 bases sitting between them. The CDR3 region is CASSVGLMETQYF. The CDR3 DNA reads TGTGCCAGCAGCGTAGGACTAATGGAGACCCAGTACTTC.

The chain carries TRBV6-5 and TRBJ1-2; D not certain. CDR1 is MNHEY and CDR2 is SVGAGI in the germline V gene. The germline V and J ends were trimmed by 0 bases and 5 bases, with 10 bases remaining between them. The CDR3 runs to 14 residues. CDR3 loop: CASSYSPGRYGYTF. DNA of the CDR3: TGTGCCAGCAGTTACTCGCCGGGGAGGTATGGCTACACCTTC.

The chain recombines TRBV5-1 with TRBJ1-1, with D maybe TRBD1 (5 bases). The V gene's germline CDR1 is SGHRS and CDR2 YFSETQ. This CDR3 has 14 residues. V was cut by 4 bases and J by 3 bases, with 13 bases left in between. In DNA, the CDR3 is TGCGCCAGCAGCCCGACCGGCAGGGACACTGAAGCTTTCTTT. Its translation: CASSPTGRDTEAFF.

The table lists this clone with a few counts. J is TRBJ1-3 and V is TRBV6-1; D gene uncertain. Germline V gene sequence: CDR1 MNHNS, CDR2 SASEGT. This CDR3 spans 16 amino acids. The V and J ends lost 0 bases and 4 bases respectively, with 13 bases between them. CDR3 sequence: CASSEAPPAGGNTIYF. The DNA of the CDR3 is TGTGCCAGCAGTGAAGCCCCTCCCGCCGGGGGAAACACCATATATTTT.